One sample yielded the 16 T cell receptor beta chains listed below, sequenced in a study of CD8 T cells in Susac syndrome. Random hexamers were used to reverse transcribe the RNA input (about 0.45 to 1 ug). A single record per CDR3 protein comes from TCRdb applying MiXCR to the immunoSEQ multiplex PCR reads. Of fewer than 350,000 distinct CDR3 sequences detected, approximately 90% appear once; the ten largest clones hold approximately 0.065%. Source material: CD4+ T cells from PBMCs. These receptors originate from a human donor with multiple sclerosis.

This chain joins TRBV6-2 or TRBV6-3 and TRBJ1-5; no definite D call. Germline CDR1 and CDR2: MNHEY and SVGEGT. V was clipped by 2 bases and J by 7 bases, with 12 bases between them. This CDR3 comprises 14 residues. The CDR3 is CASSYDEVGQPQHF. The CDR3, as DNA: TGTGCCAGCAGTTACGACGAGGTGGGACAGCCCCAGCATTTT.

The CDR3: CASSIAGSAITQYF. The DNA for the CDR3 is TGTGCCAGCAGCATCGCGGGTAGCGCGATTACGCAGTATTTT. The genes are TRBV7-2 and TRBJ2-3; the D gene is possibly TRBD2 (5 bases). With 5 bases removed from V and 8 bases from J, the gap between germline ends came to 17 bases. The CDR3 covers 14 residues. Germline CDR1 reads SGHTA; CDR2 reads FQGNSA.

This chain uses TRBV5-1 with TRBJ2-7; TRBD1 aligns across 7 bases. J lost 3 bases, V lost 4 bases, and 13 bases had no gene match. CDR1 is SGHRS and CDR2 is YFSETQ in the germline V gene. The CDR3 contains 16 residues. Here the CDR3 reads CASSRLRQGAGYEQYF. CDR3 coding DNA: TGCGCCAGCAGCCGATTGCGACAGGGTGCGGGCTACGAGCAGTACTTC.

This clonotype showed up just once. The rearrangement links TRBV9 to TRBJ1-1; D unclear. This CDR3 has 13 amino acids. V lost 0 bases, J lost 5 bases, and 8 bases lay in between. Per the germline V gene, CDR1 is SGDLS and CDR2 is YYNGEE. In DNA form, the CDR3 reads TGTGCCAGCAGCGTAGCTTGGGGTACTGAAGCTTTCTTT. This encodes CASSVAWGTEAFF.

The chain joins TRBV5-4 to TRBJ1-4; 8 bases map to TRBD1. V lost 0 bases, J lost 6 bases, and 4 bases stayed unmatched. CDR1 is SGHNT, CDR2 YYREEE, per germline (reference sequence). The CDR3 runs to 15 residues. CDR3 amino acids: CASSLAGQGDEKLFF. CDR3 nucleotides: TGTGCCAGCAGCTTGGCCGGACAGGGTGATGAAAAACTGTTTTTT.

This chain joins TRBV29-1 and TRBJ2-1; no firm D call. V was cut by 7 bases and J by 7 bases, with 23 bases left in between. This CDR3 has 15 residues. CDR1 is SQVTM and CDR2 is ANQGSEA in the germline V gene. CDR3 region: CSATPELRSLNEQFF. CDR3 nucleotides: TGCAGCGCTACACCTGAACTGAGGTCACTTAATGAGCAGTTCTTC.

The chain recombines TRBV29-1 with TRBJ1-1, with D perhaps matching TRBD1 (5 bases). Trimming took 4 bases from V and 3 from J, leaving 15 bases between them. In germline, CDR1 is SQVTM, CDR2 ANQGSEA. The CDR3 has 14 residues. The CDR3 region has the DNA TGCAGCGTTGGCTCTACAGGCGGGGACACTGAAGCTTTCTTT. It specifies CSVGSTGGDTEAFF. Full variable domain (outside the CDR3, taken from reference TRBV29-1 and TRBJ1-1): SAVISQKPSRDICQRGTSLTIQCQVDSQVTMMFWYRQQPGQSLTLIATANQGSEATYESGFVIDKFPISRPNLTFSTLTVSNMSPEDSSIYLCSVGSTGGDTEAFFGQGTRLTVV.

The chain joins TRBV18 to TRBJ1-2, with no clear D. The CDR3 consists of 15 residues. Trimming removed 4 bases at V and 2 bases at J, with 14 bases between. CDR1 and CDR2 (germline): KGHSH, LQKENI. CDR3 nucleotide sequence: TGTGCCAGCTCACGGGCAGAAGCCGTCAACTATGGCTACACCTTC. This codes for CASSRAEAVNYGYTF.

V gene TRBV6-2 or TRBV6-3 combines with J gene TRBJ1-5, with unresolved D. V dropped 5 bases and J dropped 7 bases, with 9 bases sitting between them. Germline CDR1 and CDR2: MNHEY and SVGEGT. This CDR3 comprises 12 residues. The CDR3: CASSSLLQPQHF. Here the CDR3 DNA reads TGTGCCAGCAGTAGTCTTTTACAGCCCCAGCATTTT.

This clonotype was found a few times. The chain has TRBV7-2 and TRBJ2-6, with TRBD2 as a possible D gene (6 bases). This CDR3 region has 15 residues. Deletions cut 3 bases from V and 4 bases from J, with 10 bases between. Germline V CDR1 and CDR2: SGHTA, FQGNSA. The CDR3 DNA reads TGTGCCAGCAGCTTCGGGGGTAGAGGGGCCAACGTCCTGACTTTC. Translating it yields CASSFGGRGANVLTF.

The chain is built from TRBV20-1 and TRBJ2-3; possibly TRBD1 for D (6 bases). The V gene lost 1 base and the J gene lost 3 bases, with 11 bases spanning the gap. The CDR3 is 14 residues long. Germline V gene sequence: CDR1 DFQATT, CDR2 SNEGSKA (reference sequence). CDR3 in amino acids: CSARAPQGTDTQYF. CDR3 sequence (DNA): TGCAGTGCTAGAGCACCTCAGGGGACAGATACGCAGTATTTT.

V gene TRBV12-3 or TRBV12-4 combines with J gene TRBJ2-3, with D possibly matching TRBD2 (6 bases). The CDR3 extends over 15 amino acids. Trimming took off 1 base at V and 5 bases at J, with 13 bases between the two ends. DNA for the CDR3: TGTGCCAGCAGTTTAGATGGTGCGGGAAGAGATACGCAGTATTTT. Its protein product is CASSLDGAGRDTQYF.

This chain joins TRBV7-9 and TRBJ1-1; TRBD1 matches 8 bases. Trimming took 4 bases from V and 10 from J; bases not matched to a gene: 11. The CDR3 consists of 14 residues. Looked up from germline, CDR1 is SEHNR and CDR2 is FQNEAQ (reference sequence). CDR3 DNA: TGTGCCAGCAGCTCCGGGACAGGTCATAGACCAGCTTTCTTT. Protein sequence: CASSSGTGHRPAFF.

This chain connects TRBV7-2 to TRBJ2-1; 8 nucleotides agree with TRBD1. Germline V CDR1 and CDR2: SGHTA, FQGNSA. This CDR3 comprises 16 residues. The ends lost 1 base at V and 1 base at J; junction bases unmatched: 3. Here the CDR3 DNA reads TGTGCCAGCAGCTTAGATGGGACAGGATCCTACAATGAGCAGTTCTTC. Translation gives CASSLDGTGSYNEQFF.

The chain uses TRBV5-1 and TRBJ2-2; D uncertain. V lost 0 bases and J 6 bases, leaving 12 bases between the germline ends. The length of the CDR3 is 15 residues. CDR1 SGHRS and CDR2 YFSETQ come from the germline V gene. CDR3 region: CASSLGQKKAGELFF. CDR3 nucleotide sequence: TGCGCCAGCAGCTTGGGCCAGAAAAAGGCCGGGGAGCTGTTTTTT. The full variable domain, with the rest looked up from reference TRBV5-1 and TRBJ2-2, is KAGVTQTPRYLIKTRGQQVTLSCSPISGHRSVSWYQQTPGQGLQFLFEYFSETQRNKGNFPGRFSGRQFSNSRSEMNVSTLELGDSALYLCASSLGQKKAGELFFGEGSRLTVL.

The gene calls are TRBV18 and TRBJ2-7; D remains unclear. V lost 0 bases, J lost 2 bases, and 8 bases lay in between. CDR1 is KGHSH and CDR2 is LQKENI in the germline V gene. This CDR3 is 14 amino acids long. The CDR3 sequence: CASSPPRAPYEQYF. Written as DNA, the CDR3 is TGTGCCAGCTCACCACCTAGGGCCCCCTACGAGCAGTACTTC.